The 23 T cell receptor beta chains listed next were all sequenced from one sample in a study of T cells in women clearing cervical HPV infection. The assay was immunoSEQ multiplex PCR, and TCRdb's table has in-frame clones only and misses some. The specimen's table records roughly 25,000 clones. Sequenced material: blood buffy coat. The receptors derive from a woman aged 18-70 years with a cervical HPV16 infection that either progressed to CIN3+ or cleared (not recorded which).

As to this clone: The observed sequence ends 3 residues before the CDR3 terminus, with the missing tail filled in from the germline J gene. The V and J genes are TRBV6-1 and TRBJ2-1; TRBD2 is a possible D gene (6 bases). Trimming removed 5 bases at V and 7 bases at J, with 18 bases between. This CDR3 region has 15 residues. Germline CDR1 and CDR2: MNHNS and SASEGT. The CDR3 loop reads CASSQGGTSRNEQFF. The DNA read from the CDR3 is TGTGCCAGCAGTCAAGGCGGAACTAGCAGGAATGAG.

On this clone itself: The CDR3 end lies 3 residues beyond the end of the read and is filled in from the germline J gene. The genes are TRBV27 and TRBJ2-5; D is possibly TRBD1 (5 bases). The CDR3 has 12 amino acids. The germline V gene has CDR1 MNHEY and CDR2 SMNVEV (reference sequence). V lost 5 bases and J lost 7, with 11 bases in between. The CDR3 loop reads CASSPPQGTQYF. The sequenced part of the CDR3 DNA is TGTGCCAGCAGTCCCCCCCAGGGGACC.

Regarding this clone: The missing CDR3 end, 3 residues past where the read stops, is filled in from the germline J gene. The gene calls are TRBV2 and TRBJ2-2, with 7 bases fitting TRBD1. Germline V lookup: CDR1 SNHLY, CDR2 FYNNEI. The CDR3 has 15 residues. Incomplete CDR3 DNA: TGTGCCAGCAGAACAGGGGAAACTGGGGCCAACGTG. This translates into CASRTGETGANV. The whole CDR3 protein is CASRTGETGANVLFF.

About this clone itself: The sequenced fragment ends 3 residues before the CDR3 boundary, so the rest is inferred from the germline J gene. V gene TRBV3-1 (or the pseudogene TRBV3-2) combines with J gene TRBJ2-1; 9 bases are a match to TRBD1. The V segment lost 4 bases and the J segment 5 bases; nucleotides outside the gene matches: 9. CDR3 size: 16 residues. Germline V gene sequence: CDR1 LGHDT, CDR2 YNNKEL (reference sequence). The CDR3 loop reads CASSRLGTGLNNEQFF. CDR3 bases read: TGTGCCAGCAGCCGACTGGGGACAGGGCTGAACAATGAG.

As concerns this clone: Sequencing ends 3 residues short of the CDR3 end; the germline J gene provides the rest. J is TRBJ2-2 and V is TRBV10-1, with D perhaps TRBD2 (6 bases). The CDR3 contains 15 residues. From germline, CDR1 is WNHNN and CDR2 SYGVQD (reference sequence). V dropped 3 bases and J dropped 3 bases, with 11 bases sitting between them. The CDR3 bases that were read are TGCGCCAGCAGTGACCGACTAGGCGACACCGGGGAG. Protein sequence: CASSDRLGDTGE. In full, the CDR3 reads CASSDRLGDTGELFF.

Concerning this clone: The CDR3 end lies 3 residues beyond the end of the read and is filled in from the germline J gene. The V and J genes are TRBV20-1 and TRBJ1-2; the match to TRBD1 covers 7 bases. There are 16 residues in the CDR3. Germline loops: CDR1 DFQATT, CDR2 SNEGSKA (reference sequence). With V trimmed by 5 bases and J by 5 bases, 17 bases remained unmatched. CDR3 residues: CSAPLSRQGIGYGYTF. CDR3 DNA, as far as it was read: TGCAGTGCTCCCTTATCTCGACAGGGTATAGGTTATGGC.

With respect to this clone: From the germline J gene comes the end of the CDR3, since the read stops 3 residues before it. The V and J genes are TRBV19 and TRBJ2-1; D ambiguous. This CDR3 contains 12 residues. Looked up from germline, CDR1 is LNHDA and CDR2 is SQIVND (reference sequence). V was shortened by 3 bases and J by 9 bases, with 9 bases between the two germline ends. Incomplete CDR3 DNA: TGTGCCAGTAGTATTAACAGCCCTGAG. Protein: CASSINSPE. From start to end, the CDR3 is CASSINSPEQFF.

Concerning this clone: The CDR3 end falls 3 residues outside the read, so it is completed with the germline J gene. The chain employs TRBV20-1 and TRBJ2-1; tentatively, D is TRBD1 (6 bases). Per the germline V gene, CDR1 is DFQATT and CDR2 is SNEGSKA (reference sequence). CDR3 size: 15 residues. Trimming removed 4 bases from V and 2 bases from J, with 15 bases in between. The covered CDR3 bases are TGCAGTGCTAACAGACAGGATGTGACCTACAATGAG. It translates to CSANRQDVTYNE. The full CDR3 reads CSANRQDVTYNEQFF.

The sequenced part of the CDR3 DNA is TGCAGTGCCATAAATGAGGGGTTCTACGAG. Its translation: CSAINEGFYE. The entire CDR3 reads CSAINEGFYEQYF. This chain uses TRBV20-1 with TRBJ2-7, with D perhaps assigned TRBD1 or TRBD2 (5 bases each). The read ends 3 residues early relative to the CDR3; the germline J gene fills the gap. Germline CDR1 reads DFQATT; CDR2 reads SNEGSKA (reference sequence). V was trimmed by 6 bases and J by 3 bases, leaving 15 bases between them. This CDR3 contains 13 residues.

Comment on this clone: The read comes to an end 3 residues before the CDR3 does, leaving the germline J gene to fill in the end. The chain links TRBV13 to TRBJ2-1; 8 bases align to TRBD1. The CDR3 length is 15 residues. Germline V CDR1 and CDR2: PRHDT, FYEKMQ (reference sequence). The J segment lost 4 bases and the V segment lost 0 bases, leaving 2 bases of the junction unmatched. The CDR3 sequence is CASSLGRTGYNEQFF. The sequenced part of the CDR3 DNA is TGTGCCAGCAGCTTAGGTCGGACAGGGTACAATGAG.

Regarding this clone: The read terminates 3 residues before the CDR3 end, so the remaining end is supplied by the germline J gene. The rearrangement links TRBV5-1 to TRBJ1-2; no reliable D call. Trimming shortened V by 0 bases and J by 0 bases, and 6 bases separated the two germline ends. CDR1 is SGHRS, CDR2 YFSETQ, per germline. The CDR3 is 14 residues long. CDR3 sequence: CASSLGVANYGYTF. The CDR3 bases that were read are TGCGCCAGCAGCTTGGGAGTAGCTAACTATGGC.

CDR3 DNA, as far as it was read: TGCAGCGTTCTCTCCCTCTATGGC. As protein: CSVLSLYG. The CDR3 as a whole reads CSVLSLYGYTF. The V call is TRBV29-1, the J call TRBJ1-2; D is ambiguous. Read coverage stops 3 residues before the CDR3 terminus; the germline J gene supplies the remainder. There are 11 residues in the CDR3. Germline CDR1 SQVTM, CDR2 ANQGSEA. V lost 5 bases and J lost 4, with 8 bases in between.

The chain's CDR3 is CASSIDARTYSNQPQHF. The covered CDR3 bases are TGTGCCAGTAGTATAGATGCCCGAACCTATAGCAATCAGCCC. The rearrangement uses TRBV19 and TRBJ1-5, with D unclear. The CDR3 is cut off 3 residues early in the read; its end comes from the germline J gene. Germline V gene data show CDR1 as LNHDA and CDR2 as SQIVND (reference sequence). CDR3 length: 17 residues. V was pared by 0 bases and J by 0 bases, with 12 bases between.

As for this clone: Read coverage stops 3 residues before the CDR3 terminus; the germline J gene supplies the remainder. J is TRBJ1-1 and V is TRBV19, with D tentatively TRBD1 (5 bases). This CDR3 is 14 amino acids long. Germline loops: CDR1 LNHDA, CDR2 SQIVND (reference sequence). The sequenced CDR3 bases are TGTGCCAGTAGTCAAAGACAGTTATCGGAGACA. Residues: CASSQRQLSET. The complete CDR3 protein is CASSQRQLSETAFF.

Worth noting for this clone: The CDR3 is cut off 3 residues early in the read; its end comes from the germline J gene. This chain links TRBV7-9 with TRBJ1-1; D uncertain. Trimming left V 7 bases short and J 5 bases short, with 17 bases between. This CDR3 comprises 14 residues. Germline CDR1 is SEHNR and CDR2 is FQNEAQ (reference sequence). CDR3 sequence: CASMRAPPRTEAFF. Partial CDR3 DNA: TGTGCCAGCATGCGGGCCCCGCCACGTACTGAA.

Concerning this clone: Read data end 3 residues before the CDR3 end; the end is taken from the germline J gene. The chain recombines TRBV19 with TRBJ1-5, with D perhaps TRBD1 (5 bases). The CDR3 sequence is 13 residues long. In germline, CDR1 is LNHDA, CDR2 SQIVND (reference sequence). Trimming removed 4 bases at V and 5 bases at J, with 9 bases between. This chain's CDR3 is CASSKGAYQPQHF. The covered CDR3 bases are TGTGCCAGTAGTAAAGGGGCTTATCAGCCC.

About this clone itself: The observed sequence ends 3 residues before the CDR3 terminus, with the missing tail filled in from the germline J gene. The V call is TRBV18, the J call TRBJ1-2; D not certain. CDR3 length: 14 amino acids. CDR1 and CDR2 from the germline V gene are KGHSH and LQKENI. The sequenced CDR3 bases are TGTGCCAGCTCACCACCACCTTTGCAGAATGAC. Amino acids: CASSPPPLQND. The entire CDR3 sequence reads CASSPPPLQNDYTF.

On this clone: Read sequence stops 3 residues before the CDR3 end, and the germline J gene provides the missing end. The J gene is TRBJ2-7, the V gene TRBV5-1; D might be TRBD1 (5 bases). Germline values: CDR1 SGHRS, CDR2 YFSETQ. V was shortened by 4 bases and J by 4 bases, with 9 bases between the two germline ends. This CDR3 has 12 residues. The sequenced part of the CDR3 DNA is TGCGCCAGCAGCCCCCAGGGTTACGAG. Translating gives CASSPQGYE. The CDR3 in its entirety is CASSPQGYEQYF.

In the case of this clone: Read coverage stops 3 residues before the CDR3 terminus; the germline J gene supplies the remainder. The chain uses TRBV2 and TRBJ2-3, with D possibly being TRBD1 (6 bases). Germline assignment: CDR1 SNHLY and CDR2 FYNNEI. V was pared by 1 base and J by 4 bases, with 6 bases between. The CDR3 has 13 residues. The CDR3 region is CASSEDRADTQYF. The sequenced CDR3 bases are TGTGCCAGCAGTGAAGACAGGGCAGATACG.

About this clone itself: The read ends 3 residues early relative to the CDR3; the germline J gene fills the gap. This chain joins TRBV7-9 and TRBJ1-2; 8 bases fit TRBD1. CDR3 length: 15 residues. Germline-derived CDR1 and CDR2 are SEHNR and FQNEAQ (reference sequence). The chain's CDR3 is CASSLSQGAGNDYTF. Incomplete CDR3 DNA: TGTGCCAGCAGCTTATCCCAGGGGGCAGGCAATGAC.

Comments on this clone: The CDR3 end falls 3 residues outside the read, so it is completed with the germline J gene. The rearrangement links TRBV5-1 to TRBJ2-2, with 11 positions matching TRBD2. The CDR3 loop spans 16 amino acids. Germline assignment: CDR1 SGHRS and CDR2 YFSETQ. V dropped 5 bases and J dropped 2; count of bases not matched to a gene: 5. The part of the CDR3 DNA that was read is TGCGCCAGCAGGCCGACTAGCGGGAAAAACACCGGGGAG. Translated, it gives CASRPTSGKNTGE. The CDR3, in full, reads CASRPTSGKNTGELFF.

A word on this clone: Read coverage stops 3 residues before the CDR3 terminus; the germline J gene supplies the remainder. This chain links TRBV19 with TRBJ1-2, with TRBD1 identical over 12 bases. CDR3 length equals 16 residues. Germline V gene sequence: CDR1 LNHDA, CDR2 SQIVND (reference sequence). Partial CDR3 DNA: TGTGCCAGTAGTATACTGGGACAGGGGGCGTTGAATGAC. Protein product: CASSILGQGALND. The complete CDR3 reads CASSILGQGALNDYTF.

CDR3 DNA, as far as it was read: TGTGCCAGCAGTAGTTTCGCGACTAATGAAAAA. Encoded protein: CASSSFATNEK. The complete CDR3 sequence is CASSSFATNEKLFF. The V and J genes are TRBV5-5 and TRBJ1-4; D call uncertain. The read falls 3 residues short of the CDR3 end, and the missing part is taken from the germline J gene. Trimming shortened V by 5 bases and J by 2 bases, and 10 bases separated the two germline ends. Germline CDR1 SGHKS, CDR2 YYEKEE (reference sequence). The CDR3 is 14 residues long. Together with reference TRBV5-5 and TRBJ1-4, the CDR3 gives the full variable domain: DAGVTQSPTHLIKTRGQQVTLRCSPISGHKSVSWYQQVLGQGPQFIFQYYEKEERGRGNFPDRFSARQFPNYSSELNVNALLLGDSALYLCASSSFATNEKLFFGSGTQLSVL.